This TCR beta chain was sequenced for a study of blood T cells in healthy people across ages. The germline V and J ends were trimmed by 4 bases and 4 bases, with 13 bases remaining between them. In germline, CDR1 is DFQATT, CDR2 SNEGSKA (reference sequence). CDR3 size: 13 residues. Primers used in a second PCR of roughly 7 to 11 cycles were a sample-barcoded 5' primer and a J-beta primer mix. TCRdb independently ran MiXCR on the 5' RACE reads; one entry per CDR3 protein. The repertoire has fewer than 800,000 distinct CDR3 sequences, 25% of them found once; the top ten carry 9.4%. Only a few counts were recorded for this clonotype. Aged roughly 6 to 100, donors were systemically healthy Caucasians from Russia. For every donor, a draw yielded around 10 milliliters of peripheral blood. Separately, the same data were catalogued under a study of T cells of mothers and their children. As that study records: The shaping of TCR recombination output by thymic selection is similar in related and unrelated pairs.

Sequencing was performed on blood. The chain links TRBV20-1 to TRBJ1-1; TRBD1 is a possible D gene (5 bases). This TCR was sampled from a boy between 5 and 17 years old in good health. CDR3 region: CSATQGGCTEAFF. CDR3 DNA: TGCAGTGCTACCCAGGGCGGATGCACTGAAGCTTTCTTT.